The clone carrying this T cell receptor beta chain was counted between two and nine times. The sample is drawn from a study of blood T cell repertoires in COVID-19. Background on the study: Samples representing acute and convalescent COVID-19 were sourced from the United States, Italy and Spain.

Under the authors' procedure: Reference gene primer amplification gave estimated nucleated cell counts. The data were produced by immunoSEQ multiplex PCR, yet TCRdb's version contains in-frame clones alone and is incomplete. D and trimming come from the DNA, and the V and J calls and clone size come from that table. The sample includes some 110,000 clones, 70% to 80% seen only once; the top ten take more than 0.8%. CDR1 is SQVTM, CDR2 ANQGSEA, per germline. Trimming removed 6 bases from V and 5 bases from J; junction bases left unmatched: 6. This CDR3 is built from 12 residues. Sequencing input: peripheral blood. The sequence was collected from a human donor with acute or convalescent COVID-19. The donor label of this sample is uncertain. This chain connects TRBV29-1 to TRBJ1-2; 7 nucleotides match TRBD1. The CDR3 nucleotides are TGCAGCGTGGGGGACAGTGTATATGGCTACACCTTC. Its protein is CSVGDSVYGYTF.